This TCR beta chain was retrieved from a study of T cell responses to AZD1222 COVID-19 vaccine (dated by TCRdb to the early 2020s). Describing the broader study: AZD1222 recipients whose second dose came at about 4 weeks and those whose second dose came at about 12 weeks were combined into one group, since spike-specific TCR depth and breadth did not differ between the two schedules. A total of 233 trial participants underwent TCR sequencing, of whom more than 200 had received two doses of AZD1222 and 26 had received two doses of the MenACWY control vaccine. Trial participants were enrolled into age subgroups of 18-55, 56-69 and 70-plus years, which contained around 150, 28 and 57 TCR-sequenced participants, respectively. The investigation overall reported the following: Conclusions about previously exposed vaccinees are limited because only six or seven AZD1222 recipients were SARS-CoV-2 seropositive at baseline. Participants were mostly white British, with more females than males. The authors suggested clonal diversity may have been underestimated. Because no day 14 peak-response samples were available, the repertoires could be characterized only after the peak T cell response. Vaccine-associated CD4 TCRs spanned the whole spike protein, with dominant responses in regions 160-218 and 743-854. Reportedly, almost half of the unique spike-specific TCRs recognized epitopes lying outside the regions that are mutated in the B.1.351 and B.1.1.7 variants. The 56-69-year group was small, and its depth increase did not reach significance, likely because of low power. A significant rise in spike-specific TCR breadth and depth was observed after two AZD1222 doses relative to day 0 and relative to MenACWY recipients.

The V and J ends are trimmed by 3 bases and 7 bases, leaving 17 bases between them. The CDR3 sequence holds 14 residues, the cysteine and phenylalanine included. Just CDR3 DNA is preserved here, 42 bases in frame from base 1. Looking up the germline V gene yields CDR1 SGHRS and CDR2 YFSETQ. The sample's time point label is to be understood as: baseline before first vaccination. Vaccinee samples came from UK trials COV001 and COV002, including a single-blind randomized controlled phase 2/3 trial of AZD1222 (ChAdOx1 nCoV-19) in healthy adults. For TCRbeta chain sequencing, PBMC samples were collected from trial participants at day 0 and at day 28 after the second dose. In the case of this clone: This clone's antigen is unknown. No much larger clone exists at a distance of one base, and base qualities are not known.

The CDR3 regions of human TCRbeta chains were analyzed by immunosequencing. Per the source publication's procedure: TCRs in the repertoires were compared against a reference library of SARS-CoV-2-specific TCRs that had been generated with the MIRA antigen-specificity platform. Breadth meant the fraction of unique TCRs that were SARS-CoV-2-associated, whereas depth meant the fraction of total T cells that were SARS-CoV-2-associated. Using the MIRA data, every spike-specific TCR was mapped to the spike region that the TCR reacted to and assigned to either a CD4 or a CD8 class. Log10-transformed breadth and depth values were compared by one-way ANOVA with Sidak's multiple comparisons tests. TCRdb's version of the immuneACCESS table is confined to in-frame rearrangements and falls short of the full clone set. An unresolved V gene accounts for under half of the shortfall where checked; the remainder is of unknown origin. From that table come the V and J calls and clone size; the DNA was used to work out D and trimming. The sample contains under 150,000 clones, about 93% of them found a single time. Around 0.91% of the sample lies in the top ten.

The source material was peripheral blood, sampled on day 0 of AZD1222 vaccination. The chain joins TRBV5-1 to TRBJ2-7, with a weak D call of TRBD1 (6 bases match). This receptor was taken from an adult in good health. The nucleotides are TGCGCCAGCAGCTCGGGTCCAGGGGCAAGGGAGCAGTACTTC. This is translated as CASSSGPGAREQYF.